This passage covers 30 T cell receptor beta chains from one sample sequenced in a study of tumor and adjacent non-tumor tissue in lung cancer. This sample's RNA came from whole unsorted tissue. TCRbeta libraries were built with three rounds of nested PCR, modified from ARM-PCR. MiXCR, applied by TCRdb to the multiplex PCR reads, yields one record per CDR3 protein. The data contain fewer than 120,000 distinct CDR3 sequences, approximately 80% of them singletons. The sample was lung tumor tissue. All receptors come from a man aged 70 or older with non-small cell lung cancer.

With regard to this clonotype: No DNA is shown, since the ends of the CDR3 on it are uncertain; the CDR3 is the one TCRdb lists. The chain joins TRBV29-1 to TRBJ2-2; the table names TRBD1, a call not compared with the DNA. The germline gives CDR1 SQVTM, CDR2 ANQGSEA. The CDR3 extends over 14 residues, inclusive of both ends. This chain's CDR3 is CSADVARGTGVLFF.

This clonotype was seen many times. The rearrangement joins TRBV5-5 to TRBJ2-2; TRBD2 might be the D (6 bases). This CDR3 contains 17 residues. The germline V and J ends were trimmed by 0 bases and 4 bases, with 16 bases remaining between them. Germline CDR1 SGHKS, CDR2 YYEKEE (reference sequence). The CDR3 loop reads CASSLVGSRRGTGELFF. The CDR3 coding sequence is TGTGCCAGCAGCTTGGTTGGTAGCAGGAGGGGCACCGGGGAGCTGTTTTTT.

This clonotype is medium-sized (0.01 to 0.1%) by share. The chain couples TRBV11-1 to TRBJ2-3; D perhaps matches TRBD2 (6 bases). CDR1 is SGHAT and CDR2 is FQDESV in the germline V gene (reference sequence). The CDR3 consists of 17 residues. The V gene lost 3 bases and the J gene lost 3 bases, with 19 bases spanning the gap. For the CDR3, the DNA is TGTGCCAGCAGCTTGCGGGGCAGGGAAAGGAGAACAGATACGCAGTATTTT. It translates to CASSLRGRERRTDTQYF.

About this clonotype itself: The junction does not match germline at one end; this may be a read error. The CDR3 here is CTRKTDRGGSNHLQHF. DNA for the CDR3: TGCACCAGGAAAACCGACAGGGGTGGTAGCAATCATCTCCAGCATTTT. The chain has TRBV10-2 and TRBJ1-5; TRBD1 agrees at 8 bases. CDR1 and CDR2 from the germline V gene are WSHSY and SAAADI. CDR3 size: 16 residues.

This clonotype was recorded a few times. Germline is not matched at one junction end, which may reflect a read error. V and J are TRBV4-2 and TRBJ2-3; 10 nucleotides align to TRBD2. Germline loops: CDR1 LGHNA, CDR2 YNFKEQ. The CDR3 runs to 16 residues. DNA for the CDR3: TGTGTCAGCAGCCAAGAGAGCGGGGGGGGCACAGGTACGCAGTATTTT. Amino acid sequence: CVSSQESGGGTGTQYF.

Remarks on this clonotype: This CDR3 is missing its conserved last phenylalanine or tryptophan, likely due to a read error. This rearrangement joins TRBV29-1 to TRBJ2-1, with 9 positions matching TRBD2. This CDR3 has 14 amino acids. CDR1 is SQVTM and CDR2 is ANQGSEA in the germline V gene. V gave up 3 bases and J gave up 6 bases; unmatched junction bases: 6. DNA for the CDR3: TGCAGCGTTGACGTAGCGGGAGTGTTCAATGAGCAGTTCTCC. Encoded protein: CSVDVAGVFNEQFS.

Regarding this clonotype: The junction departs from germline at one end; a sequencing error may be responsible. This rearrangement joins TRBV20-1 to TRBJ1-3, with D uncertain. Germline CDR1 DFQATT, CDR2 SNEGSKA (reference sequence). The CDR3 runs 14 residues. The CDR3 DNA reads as TGCAATGCTAGGGCTAGCAGTTCTGGAAACACCATATATTTT. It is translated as CNARASSSGNTIYF.

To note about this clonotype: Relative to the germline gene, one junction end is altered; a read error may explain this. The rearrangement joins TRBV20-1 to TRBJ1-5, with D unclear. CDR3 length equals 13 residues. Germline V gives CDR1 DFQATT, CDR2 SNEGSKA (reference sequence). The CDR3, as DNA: TGCAGTGCTAGAGTTCCCGGGTATCAGTCCCAGCATTTT. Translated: CSARVPGYQSQHF.

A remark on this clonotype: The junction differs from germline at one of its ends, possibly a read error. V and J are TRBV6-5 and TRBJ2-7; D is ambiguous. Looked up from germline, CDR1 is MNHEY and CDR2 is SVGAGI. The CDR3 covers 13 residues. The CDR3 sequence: CASSLLEVIEQYF. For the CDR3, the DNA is TGTGCCAGCAGTTTGCTCGAAGTCATCGAGCAATACTTC.

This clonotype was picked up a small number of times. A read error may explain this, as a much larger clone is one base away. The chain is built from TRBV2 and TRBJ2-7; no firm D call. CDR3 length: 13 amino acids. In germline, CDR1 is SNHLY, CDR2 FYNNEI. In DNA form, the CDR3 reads TGTGTCAGCAGTCCCAAACAGATCTACGAGCAGTACTTC. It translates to CVSSPKQIYEQYF. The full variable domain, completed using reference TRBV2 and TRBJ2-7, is EPEVTQTPSHQVTQMGQEVILRCVPISNHLYFYWYRQILGQKVEFLVSFYNNEISEKSEIFDDQFSVERPDGSNFTLKIRSTKLEDSAMYFCVSSPKQIYEQYFGPGTRLTVT.

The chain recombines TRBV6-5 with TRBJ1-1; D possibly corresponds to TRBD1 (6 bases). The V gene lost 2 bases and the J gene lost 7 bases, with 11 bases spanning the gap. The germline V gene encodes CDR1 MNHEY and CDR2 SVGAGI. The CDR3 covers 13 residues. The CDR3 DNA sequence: TGTGCCAGCAGTTACAAGGGGGGTAATGAAGCTTTCTTT. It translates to CASSYKGGNEAFF.

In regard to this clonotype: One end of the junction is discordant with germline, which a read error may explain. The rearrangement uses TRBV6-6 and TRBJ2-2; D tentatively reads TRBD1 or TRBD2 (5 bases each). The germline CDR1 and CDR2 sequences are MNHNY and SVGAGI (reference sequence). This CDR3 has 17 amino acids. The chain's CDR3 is CANSYPRRDGNTGELFF. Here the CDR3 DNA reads TGTGCCAACAGTTACCCGCGCAGGGACGGCAACACCGGGGAGCTGTTTTTT.

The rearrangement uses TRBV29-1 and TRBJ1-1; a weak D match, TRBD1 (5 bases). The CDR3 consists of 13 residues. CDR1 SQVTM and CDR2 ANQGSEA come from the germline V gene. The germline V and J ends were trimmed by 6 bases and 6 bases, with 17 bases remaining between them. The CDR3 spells CSVSQGRGAEAFF. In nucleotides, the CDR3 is TGCAGCGTGTCTCAGGGACGTGGGGCTGAAGCTTTCTTT.

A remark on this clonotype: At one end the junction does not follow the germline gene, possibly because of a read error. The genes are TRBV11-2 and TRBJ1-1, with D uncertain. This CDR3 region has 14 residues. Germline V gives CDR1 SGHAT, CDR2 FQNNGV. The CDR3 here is CASSFGEEETEDFF. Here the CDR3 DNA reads TGTGCCAGCAGCTTCGGAGAGGAGGAAACTGAGGATTTCTTC.

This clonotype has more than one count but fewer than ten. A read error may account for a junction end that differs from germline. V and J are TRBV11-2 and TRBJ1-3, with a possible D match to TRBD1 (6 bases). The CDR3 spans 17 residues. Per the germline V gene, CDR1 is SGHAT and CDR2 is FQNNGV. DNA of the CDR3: TGTGCCAGGAGCTTAGTCCCAGGGGTTTCCTCTGGAGACACCATATATTTT. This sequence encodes CARSLVPGVSSGDTIYF.

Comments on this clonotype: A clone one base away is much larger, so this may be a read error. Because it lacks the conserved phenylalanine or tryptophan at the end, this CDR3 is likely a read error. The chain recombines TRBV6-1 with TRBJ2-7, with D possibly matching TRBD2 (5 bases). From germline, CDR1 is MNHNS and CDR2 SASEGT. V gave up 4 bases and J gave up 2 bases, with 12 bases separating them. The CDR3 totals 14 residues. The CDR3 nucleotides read TGTGCCAGCAGTGCCGGGGATCCCGCCTACGAGCAGTACCTC. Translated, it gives CASSAGDPAYEQYL.

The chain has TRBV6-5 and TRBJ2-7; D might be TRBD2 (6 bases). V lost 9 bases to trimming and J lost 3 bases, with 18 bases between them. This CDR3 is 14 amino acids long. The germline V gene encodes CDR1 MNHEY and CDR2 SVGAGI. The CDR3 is CARSRGLQSYEQYF. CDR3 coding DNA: TGTGCCAGGAGTCGGGGGTTGCAGAGCTACGAGCAGTACTTC.

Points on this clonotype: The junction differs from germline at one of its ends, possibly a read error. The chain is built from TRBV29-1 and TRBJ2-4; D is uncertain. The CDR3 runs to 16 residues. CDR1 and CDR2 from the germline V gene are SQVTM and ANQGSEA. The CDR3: CSVEVSSALTKNILYF. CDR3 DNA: TGCAGCGTTGAAGTATCGTCCGCGCTAACAAAAAACATTCTGTACTTC.

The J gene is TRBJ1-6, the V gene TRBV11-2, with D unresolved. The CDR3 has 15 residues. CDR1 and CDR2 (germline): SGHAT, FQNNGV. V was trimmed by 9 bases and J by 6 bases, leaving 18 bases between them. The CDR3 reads CASSAWTDGNSPLHF. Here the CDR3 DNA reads TGTGCCAGTAGCGCATGGACGGATGGTAATTCACCCCTCCACTTT.

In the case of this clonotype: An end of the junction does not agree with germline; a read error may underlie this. Here the CDR3 reads CTSSLGRGNTEAFF. In DNA form, the CDR3 reads TGTACCAGCAGCCTAGGACGGGGGAACACTGAAGCTTTCTTT. The V and J genes are TRBV14 and TRBJ1-1; D is uncertain. The length of the CDR3 is 14 residues. Germline V CDR1 and CDR2: SGHDN, FVKESK.

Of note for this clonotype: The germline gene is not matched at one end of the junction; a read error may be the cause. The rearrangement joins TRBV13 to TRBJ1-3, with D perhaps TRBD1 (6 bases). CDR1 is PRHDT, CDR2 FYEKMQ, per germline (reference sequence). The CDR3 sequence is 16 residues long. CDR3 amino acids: CVSSYSGHGHGNTIYF. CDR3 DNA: TGTGTCAGCAGCTACTCGGGACATGGGCATGGAAACACCATATATTTT.

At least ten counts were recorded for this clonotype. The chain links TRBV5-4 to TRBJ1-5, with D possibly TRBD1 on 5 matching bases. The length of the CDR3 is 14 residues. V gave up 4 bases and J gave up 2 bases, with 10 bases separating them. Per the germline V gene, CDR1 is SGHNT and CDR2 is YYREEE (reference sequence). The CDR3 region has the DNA TGTGCCAGCAGCGTGCAGGGCCGCAATCAGCCCCAGCATTTT. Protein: CASSVQGRNQPQHF.

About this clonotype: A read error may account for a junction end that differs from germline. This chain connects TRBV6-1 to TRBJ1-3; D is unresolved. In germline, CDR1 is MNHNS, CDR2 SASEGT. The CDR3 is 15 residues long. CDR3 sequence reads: CASGSMITSGNTIYF. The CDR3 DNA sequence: TGTGCCAGCGGCTCCATGATAACATCTGGAAACACCATTTATTTT.

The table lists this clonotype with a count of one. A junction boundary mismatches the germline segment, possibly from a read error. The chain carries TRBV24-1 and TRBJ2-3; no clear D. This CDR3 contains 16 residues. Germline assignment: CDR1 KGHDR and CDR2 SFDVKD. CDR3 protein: CATQGKGRYRTDMQYF. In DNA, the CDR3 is TGTGCCACACAAGGTAAAGGGCGTTACCGCACAGATATGCAGTATTTT.

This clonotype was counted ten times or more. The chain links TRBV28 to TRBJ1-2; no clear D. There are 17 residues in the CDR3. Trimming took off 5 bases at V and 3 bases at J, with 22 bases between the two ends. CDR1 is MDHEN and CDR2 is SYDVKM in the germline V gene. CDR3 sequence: CASSPPPGSQGDYGYTF. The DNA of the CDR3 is TGTGCCAGCAGTCCCCCCCCCGGGAGCCAAGGTGACTATGGCTACACCTTC.

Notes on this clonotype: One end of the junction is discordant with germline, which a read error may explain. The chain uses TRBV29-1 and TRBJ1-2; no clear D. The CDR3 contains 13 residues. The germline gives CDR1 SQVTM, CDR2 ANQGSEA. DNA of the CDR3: TGCAGCGTTCTCCGGTCGGGAGCCTATGGCTACACATTC. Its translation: CSVLRSGAYGYTF. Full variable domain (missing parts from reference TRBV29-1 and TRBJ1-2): SAVISQKPSRDICQRGTSLTIQCQVDSQVTMMFWYRQQPGQSLTLIATANQGSEATYESGFVIDKFPISRPNLTFSTLTVSNMSPEDSSIYLCSVLRSGAYGYTFGSGTRLTVV.

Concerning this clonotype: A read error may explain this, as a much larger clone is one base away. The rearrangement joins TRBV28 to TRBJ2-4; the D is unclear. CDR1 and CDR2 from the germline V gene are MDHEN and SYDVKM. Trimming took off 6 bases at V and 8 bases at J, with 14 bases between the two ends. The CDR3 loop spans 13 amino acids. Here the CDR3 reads CASSGSVGHIQYF. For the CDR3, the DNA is TGTGCCAGCAGCGGTTCGGTCGGTCACATTCAGTACTTC.

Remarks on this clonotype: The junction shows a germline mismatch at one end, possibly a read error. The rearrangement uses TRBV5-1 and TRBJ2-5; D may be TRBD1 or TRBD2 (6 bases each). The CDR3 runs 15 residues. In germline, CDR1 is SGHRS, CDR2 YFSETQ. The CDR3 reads CASSLVGGTGESQYF. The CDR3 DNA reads TGCGCCAGCAGCTTGGTAGGGGGGACCGGGGAGAGCCAGTACTTC.

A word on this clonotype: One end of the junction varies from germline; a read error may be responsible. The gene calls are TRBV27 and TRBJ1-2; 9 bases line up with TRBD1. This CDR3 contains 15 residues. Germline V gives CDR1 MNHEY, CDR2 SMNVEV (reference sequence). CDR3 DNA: TGCGCCAGCAGGATCAAGTGGGACAGGGACTATGGCTACACCTTC. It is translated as CASRIKWDRDYGYTF.

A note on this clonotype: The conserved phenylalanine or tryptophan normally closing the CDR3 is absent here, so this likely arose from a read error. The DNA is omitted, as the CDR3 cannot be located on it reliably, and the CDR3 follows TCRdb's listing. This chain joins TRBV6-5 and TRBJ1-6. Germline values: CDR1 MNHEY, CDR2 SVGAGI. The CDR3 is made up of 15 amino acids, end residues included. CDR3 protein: CDSSYSDGKYSPIHL.